This TCR beta chain was found in a study of blood T cells in healthy people across ages. The study, taken as a whole, reports: Estimated diversity that came from one million T cells was considered an underestimate.

Using a J-beta primer mix together with a sample-barcoded 5' primer, a second PCR was run for roughly 6 to 12 cycles. MiXCR, applied by TCRdb to the 5' RACE reads, yields one record per CDR3 protein. The data show hundreds of thousands of distinct CDR3 sequences, 55% to 65% seen once. The CDR3 length is 15 residues. The V and J ends lost 4 bases and 2 bases, in that order; junction bases with no gene match: 9. The germline gives CDR1 SGHRS, CDR2 YFSETQ. This clonotype was seen only a few times. As yet, its antigen is unknown. This TCR derives from a man younger than 45 in good health. Sequenced: blood. This chain uses TRBV5-1 with TRBJ2-7; 7 bases align to TRBD1. The CDR3 is CASSLGGSSTYEQYF. For the CDR3, the DNA is TGCGCCAGCAGCCTAGGGGGCTCCTCGACCTACGAGCAGTACTTC.